These 26 T cell receptor beta chains share one sample of origin, sequenced in a study of CD8+ T cells in alopecia areata. Documented treatment: oral pan-JAK inhibitor, 5-10 mg twice daily. Isolated RNA was reverse transcribed into cDNA used as the sequencing template. Method: immunoSEQ multiplex PCR; TCRdb's copy keeps in-frame clones and lacks some. The sample lists nearly 110,000 clones, around 83% occurring once. The source was CD8+ T cells sorted from blood, collected at week 24, from a patient treated with tofacitinib. The receptors originated from a human donor with alopecia areata.

This chain connects TRBV27 to TRBJ1-6; 8 bases are a match to TRBD1. The ends lost 8 bases at V and 9 bases at J; junction bases unmatched: 12. Germline V lookup: CDR1 MNHEY, CDR2 SMNVEV (reference sequence). This CDR3 is 15 amino acids long. CDR3 sequence: CASGPDRGRSSPLHF. The CDR3 bases are TGTGCCAGCGGGCCTGACAGGGGACGGAGTTCACCCCTCCACTTT.

Notes on this clone: One junction end does not reproduce the germline sequence, and a read error may be involved. The rearrangement joins TRBV7-2 to TRBJ2-7; TRBD2 agrees at 12 bases. Germline CDR1 SGHTA, CDR2 FQGNSA. This CDR3 comprises 14 residues. The CDR3 loop reads CASNLLAGGWEQYF. The CDR3 nucleotides are TGTGCCAGCAACTTACTAGCGGGGGGATGGGAGCAGTACTTC.

The rearrangement links TRBV4-3 to TRBJ2-1; a weak D match, TRBD1 (5 bases). V was clipped by 0 bases and J by 4 bases, with 13 bases between them. CDR3 length: 16 residues. The germline CDR1 and CDR2 sequences are LGHNA and YSLEER. CDR3 protein: CASSQDAREVYNEQFF. In nucleotides, the CDR3 is TGCGCCAGCAGCCAAGATGCCAGGGAAGTTTACAATGAGCAGTTCTTC.

V usage is TRBV7-2 and J usage is TRBJ2-3; D is unresolved. V was cut by 1 base and J by 2 bases, with 10 bases left in between. There are 15 residues in the CDR3. Germline CDR1 and CDR2: SGHTA and FQGNSA. The CDR3 spells CASSLGAAPTDTQYF. The CDR3, as DNA: TGTGCCAGCAGCTTAGGGGCGGCACCCACAGATACGCAGTATTTT.

The chain is built from TRBV27 and TRBJ1-4; D remains unclear. The CDR3 is 17 residues long. Trimming took off 0 bases at V and 7 bases at J, with 18 bases between the two ends. The V gene's germline CDR1 is MNHEY and CDR2 SMNVEV (reference sequence). CDR3 sequence (DNA): TGTGCCAGCAGTTTATCGCCCCGGGGAGGGTGGAGTGAAAAACTGTTTTTT. It yields the protein CASSLSPRGGWSEKLFF.

The chain uses TRBV10-3 and TRBJ2-7, with D possibly called TRBD1 or TRBD2 (5 bases each). Per the germline V gene, CDR1 is ENHRY and CDR2 is SYGVKD. The CDR3 length is 17 residues. Trimming removed 3 bases from V and 2 bases from J, with 20 bases in between. This CDR3 reads CAISDASGRVRPYEQYF. The CDR3, as DNA: TGTGCCATCAGTGATGCGAGCGGCAGGGTGAGGCCCTACGAGCAGTACTTC.

V and J are TRBV29-1 and TRBJ2-7, with D tentatively TRBD1 or TRBD2 (5 bases each). Between the trimmed V and J ends, which lost 7 bases and 3 bases, there was a span of 13 bases. This CDR3 spans 12 amino acids. Germline lookup yields CDR1 SQVTM and CDR2 ANQGSEA. The CDR3 region is CSARDPLYEQYF. The CDR3 DNA is TGCAGCGCTAGGGACCCCCTCTACGAGCAGTACTTC.

The V and J genes are TRBV5-4 and TRBJ2-1, with TRBD2 identical over 7 bases. CDR3 size: 17 residues. The germline V gene has CDR1 SGHNT and CDR2 YYREEE (reference sequence). The trim removed 3 bases at V and 8 bases at J, leaving 17 bases unmatched. The CDR3 loop is CASSSRMASGLVDEQFF. CDR3 DNA: TGTGCCAGCAGCTCACGTATGGCTAGCGGCCTGGTCGATGAGCAGTTCTTC.

The J gene is TRBJ2-5, the V gene TRBV19; no clear D gene. This CDR3 has 13 residues. Germline V gene lookup returns CDR1 LNHDA and CDR2 SQIVND (reference sequence). Trimming took off 8 bases at V and 3 bases at J, with 13 bases between the two ends. CDR3 sequence (DNA): TGTGCCAGTCGCCCCTGGGCCAAAGAGACCCAGTACTTC. This encodes CASRPWAKETQYF. Drawing the rest from reference TRBV19 and TRBJ2-5, the complete variable domain is DGGITQSPKYLFRKEGQNVTLSCEQNLNHDAMYWYRQDPGQGLRLIYYSQIVNDFQKGDIAEGYSVSREKKESFPLTVTSAQKNPTAFYLCASRPWAKETQYFGPGTRLLVL.

This clone showed up just a few times. The chain couples TRBV21-1 to TRBJ2-7; TRBD2, the table's D call, was not compared with the DNA. TRBV21-1 represents a pseudogene. The CDR3 is 15 amino acids. CDR3 nucleotides: TGTGCCAGCACCGATGTGGGGCTAGCGGTTAGCGAGCAGTACTTC. This sequence encodes CASTDVGLAVSEQYF.

The chain couples TRBV27 to TRBJ2-3; weak D call: TRBD2 (6 bases). Germline V gives CDR1 MNHEY, CDR2 SMNVEV (reference sequence). The CDR3 extends over 14 amino acids. V was cut by 7 bases and J by 1 base, with 12 bases left in between. The CDR3 DNA reads as TGTGCCAGCAAGAGGGGCGGGGGCACAGATACGCAGTATTTT. Translation: CASKRGGGTDTQYF.

The chain uses TRBV4-2 and TRBJ2-5; TRBD1 matches 10 bases. Germline CDR1 LGHNA, CDR2 YNFKEQ. V lost 5 bases, J lost 4 bases, and 7 bases stayed unmatched. The CDR3 runs to 15 residues. CDR3: CASSYGTGEGETQYF. The CDR3 nucleotides are TGTGCCAGCAGCTATGGGACAGGGGAGGGAGAGACCCAGTACTTC.

This chain uses TRBV29-1 with TRBJ2-7, with a tentative D call TRBD2 (6 bases). The germline V and J ends were trimmed by 6 bases and 3 bases, with 9 bases remaining between them. Germline V gene sequence: CDR1 SQVTM, CDR2 ANQGSEA. This CDR3 has 11 residues. The CDR3 DNA follows: TGCAGCGTAACGGACTACTACGAGCAGTACTTC. Amino acids: CSVTDYYEQYF.

The chain carries TRBV18 and TRBJ2-7, with 7 bases identical to TRBD1. Per germline, CDR1 KGHSH and CDR2 LQKENI. V lost 3 bases to trimming and J lost 2 bases; unmatched junction nucleotides: 7. The CDR3 covers 15 residues. This CDR3 is CASSPTTGTAYEQYF. The CDR3 nucleotides are TGTGCCAGCTCACCGACTACCGGGACAGCCTACGAGCAGTACTTC.

V gene TRBV18 combines with J gene TRBJ2-5; 10 nucleotides align to TRBD1. The CDR3 covers 15 residues. The ends lost 3 bases at V and 5 bases at J; junction bases unmatched: 6. CDR1 is KGHSH and CDR2 is LQKENI in the germline V gene. Written as DNA, the CDR3 is TGTGCCAGCTCACCGCCGGACAGGGGGTTGGAGACCCAGTACTTC. It codes for CASSPPDRGLETQYF. Combining the CDR3 with reference TRBV18 and TRBJ2-5 gives the whole variable domain NAGVMQNPRHLVRRRGQEARLRCSPMKGHSHVYWYRQLPEEGLKFMVYLQKENIIDESGMPKERFSAEFPKEGPSILRIQQVVRGDSAAYFCASSPPDRGLETQYFGPGTRLLVL.

The V and J genes are TRBV5-6 and TRBJ2-7; D is unclear. This CDR3 is 13 amino acids long. The V end lost 2 bases, the J end lost 1 base, and 7 bases lay between the germline ends. Germline V CDR1 and CDR2: SGHDT, YYEEEE. CDR3 DNA: TGTGCCAGCAGCTTTCCGCGATCCTACGAGCAGTACTTC. This gives the protein CASSFPRSYEQYF. The variable domain in full, with the rest retrieved from reference TRBV5-6 and TRBJ2-7, is DAGVTQSPTHLIKTRGQQVTLRCSPKSGHDTVSWYQQALGQGPQFIFQYYEEEERQRGNFPDRFSGHQFPNYSSELNVNALLLGDSALYLCASSFPRSYEQYFGPGTRLTVT.

The chain couples TRBV2 to TRBJ2-2; D gene ambiguous. This CDR3 region has 11 residues. Germline lookup yields CDR1 SNHLY and CDR2 FYNNEI. V gave up 1 base and J gave up 7 bases, with 1 base separating them. DNA of the CDR3: TGTGCCAGCAGTGAAGGCGGGGAGCTGTTTTTT. This codes for CASSEGGELFF.

CDR3 in amino acids: CASSIWTGDTEAFF. CDR3 sequence (DNA): TGTGCCAGCAGTATCTGGACCGGGGACACTGAAGCTTTCTTT. The J gene is TRBJ1-1, the V gene TRBV6-1; D is unresolved. Germline CDR1 MNHNS, CDR2 SASEGT. Trimming cost V 5 bases and J 3 bases, with 13 bases left between them. The CDR3 runs to 14 residues.

CDR3 loop: CASSVVTTDTQYF. The CDR3 DNA is TGTGCCAGCAGCGTAGTGACTACAGATACGCAGTATTTT. The V call is TRBV9, the J call TRBJ2-3, with D hard to call. The V gene lost 0 bases and the J gene lost 3 bases, with 5 bases spanning the gap. The length of the CDR3 is 13 residues. Per the germline V gene, CDR1 is SGDLS and CDR2 is YYNGEE.

This clone has only one observation. V gene TRBV4-1 combines with J gene TRBJ2-5; a possible D gene is TRBD2 (6 bases). This CDR3 has 14 amino acids. CDR1 and CDR2 from the germline V gene are MGHRA and YSYEKL. The ends were cut back, 6 bases at V and 2 bases at J, with 13 bases in the middle. CDR3 protein: CASRPAGGQETQYF. The CDR3 DNA sequence: TGCGCCAGCAGACCGGCCGGGGGTCAAGAGACCCAGTACTTC.

The rearrangement joins TRBV1 to TRBJ2-4; the D segment call TRBD2 is taken from the table without a DNA check. TRBV1 is given as a pseudogene. The CDR3 has 19 amino acids. The CDR3 sequence is CTSSQVTSGGAVTKNIQYF. DNA for the CDR3: TGCACCAGCAGCCAAGTGACCAGCGGGGGGGCCGTGACCAAAAACATTCAGTACTTC.

V and J are TRBV2 and TRBJ2-7, with D uncertain. There are 13 residues in the CDR3. Deletions cut 7 bases from V and 1 base from J, with 11 bases between. The germline V gene has CDR1 SNHLY and CDR2 FYNNEI. Here the CDR3 DNA reads TGTGCCAGCACGGTAACCTCTTCCTACGAGCAGTACTTC. Amino acids: CASTVTSSYEQYF.

This chain links TRBV5-6 with TRBJ2-2; tentative D call: TRBD1 (6 bases). V dropped 7 bases and J dropped 7 bases, with 17 bases sitting between them. The CDR3 length is 14 residues. Germline CDR1 and CDR2: SGHDT and YYEEEE. The CDR3 coding sequence is TGTGCCAGCCTTAAAACAGGGTACTACGGGGAGCTGTTTTTT. Protein product: CASLKTGYYGELFF.

The rearrangement uses TRBV7-8 and TRBJ2-3, with 9 bases identical to TRBD2. The CDR3 has 16 amino acids. CDR1 is SGHVS and CDR2 is FQNEAQ in the germline V gene. The trim removed 3 bases at V and 5 bases at J, leaving 9 bases unmatched. Here the CDR3 reads CASSFPRGGALDTQYF. The DNA of the CDR3 is TGTGCCAGCAGCTTCCCGCGCGGGGGGGCTTTAGATACGCAGTATTTT.

The chain recombines TRBV7-2 with TRBJ1-3; TRBD1 might be the D (5 bases). This CDR3 is built from 16 residues. Germline V lookup: CDR1 SGHTA, CDR2 FQGNSA. V was shortened by 5 bases and J by 2 bases, with 16 bases between the two germline ends. The CDR3 loop reads CASSPAPDITGNTIYF. The CDR3 nucleotides are TGTGCCAGCAGCCCCGCCCCGGACATCACTGGAAACACCATATATTTT.

This clone was observed once. This sequence joins TRBV7-9 and TRBJ1-1; TRBD1 might be the D (6 bases). The germline CDR1 and CDR2 sequences are SEHNR and FQNEAQ (reference sequence). The CDR3 covers 16 residues. The V and J ends lost 4 bases and 3 bases respectively, with 18 bases between them. CDR3 residues: CASSYTGSYEDTEAFF. The CDR3 bases are TGTGCCAGCAGCTATACAGGGTCCTATGAAGACACTGAAGCTTTCTTT.